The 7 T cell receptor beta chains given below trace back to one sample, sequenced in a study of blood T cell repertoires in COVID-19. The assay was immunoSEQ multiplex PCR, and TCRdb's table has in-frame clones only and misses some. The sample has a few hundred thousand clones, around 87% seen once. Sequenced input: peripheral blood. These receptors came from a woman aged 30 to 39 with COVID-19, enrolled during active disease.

This chain's CDR3 is CASSQGLLAGYGYEQYF. CDR3 DNA sequence: TGTGCCAGCAGCCAAGGTTTATTAGCGGGATACGGGTACGAGCAGTACTTC. This chain connects TRBV4-2 to TRBJ2-7; TRBD2 agrees at 8 bases. The junction had 12 bases not matched to a gene; V was cut back by 1 base and J by 4 bases. The CDR3 has 17 amino acids. Looked up from germline, CDR1 is LGHNA and CDR2 is YNFKEQ.

In DNA form, the CDR3 reads TGCGCCAGCAGTGAGTTCCCCAATAGCAATCAGCCCCAGCATTTT. It yields the protein CASSEFPNSNQPQHF. The V gene is TRBV10-2, the J gene TRBJ1-5; D is undetermined. Trimming cost V 1 base and J 0 bases, with 7 bases left between them. CDR3 size: 15 residues. CDR1 and CDR2 from the germline V gene are WSHSY and SAAADI.

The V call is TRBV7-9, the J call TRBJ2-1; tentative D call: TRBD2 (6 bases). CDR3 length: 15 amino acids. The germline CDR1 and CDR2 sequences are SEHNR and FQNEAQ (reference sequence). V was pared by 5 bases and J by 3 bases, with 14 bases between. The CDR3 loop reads CASSPKGRHYNEQFF. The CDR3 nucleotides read TGTGCCAGCAGCCCGAAAGGGAGGCACTACAATGAGCAGTTCTTC.

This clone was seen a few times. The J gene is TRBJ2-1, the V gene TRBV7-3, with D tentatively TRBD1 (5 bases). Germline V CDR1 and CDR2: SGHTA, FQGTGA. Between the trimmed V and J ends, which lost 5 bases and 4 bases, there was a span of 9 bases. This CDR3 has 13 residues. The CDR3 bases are TGTGCCAGCAGCGGTCAGGGTTACAATGAGCAGTTCTTC. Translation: CASSGQGYNEQFF.

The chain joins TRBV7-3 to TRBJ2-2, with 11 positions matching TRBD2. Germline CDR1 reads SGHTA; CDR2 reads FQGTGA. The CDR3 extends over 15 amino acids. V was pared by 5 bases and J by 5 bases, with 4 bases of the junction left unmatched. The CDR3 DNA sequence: TGTGCCAGCAGCGAACTAGCGGGGGTAACCGGGGAGCTGTTTTTT. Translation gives CASSELAGVTGELFF. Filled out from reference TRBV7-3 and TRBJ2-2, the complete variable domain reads GAGVSQTPSNKVTEKGKYVELRCDPISGHTALYWYRQSLGQGPEFLIYFQGTGAADDSGLPNDRFFAVRPEGSVSTLKIQRTERGDSAVYLCASSELAGVTGELFFGEGSRLTVL.

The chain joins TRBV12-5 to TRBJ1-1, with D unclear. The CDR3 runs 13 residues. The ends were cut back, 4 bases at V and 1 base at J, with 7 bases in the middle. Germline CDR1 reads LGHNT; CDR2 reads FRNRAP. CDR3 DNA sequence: TGTGCTAGTGGTTCACAGCCGAACACTGAAGCTTTCTTT. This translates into CASGSQPNTEAFF. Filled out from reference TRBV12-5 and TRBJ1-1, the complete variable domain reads DARVTQTPRHKVTEMGQEVTMRCQPILGHNTVFWYRQTMMQGLELLAYFRNRAPLDDSGMPKDRFSAEMPDATLATLKIQPSEPRDSAVYFCASGSQPNTEAFFGQGTRLTVV.

The CDR3 DNA is TGTGCCAGCCAGTGGGAGACAGGGGCCCCAAACGGGGAGCTGTTTTTT. Translation gives CASQWETGAPNGELFF. The chain recombines TRBV7-9 with TRBJ2-2, with 8 nucleotides matching TRBD1. This CDR3 has 16 residues. J gave up 7 bases and V 8 bases, and 15 bases lay outside the gene matches. Germline V gives CDR1 SEHNR, CDR2 FQNEAQ (reference sequence). Full variable domain (rest looked up from reference TRBV7-9 and TRBJ2-2): DTGVSQNPRHKITKRGQNVTFRCDPISEHNRLYWYRQTLGQGPEFLTYFQNEAQLEKSRLLSDRFSAERPKGSFSTLEIQRTEQGDSAMYLCASQWETGAPNGELFFGEGSRLTVL.